This TCR beta chain was recorded in a study of blood T cell repertoires in COVID-19. Study summary: The analysed material was cDNA or gDNA that came from T cells, B-cell-depleted T cells, or PBMCs.

Original handling: Estimation of nucleated cell counts was performed using reference gene primer amplification. Libraries were prepared by immunoSEQ multiplex PCR; TCRdb keeps only in-frame clonotypes and omits some of them. Clonal size and the V and J genes are those of that table, whereas D and trimming came from the DNA. The top ten clones hold around 14% of a sample with a few hundred thousand clones, roughly four fifths of them seen once. Sequenced sample: peripheral blood. This receptor was obtained from a person between 65 and 80 years old with COVID-19, enrolled during active disease.

The CDR3 coding sequence is TGTGCCAGCAGCTTTGGGGGGAGGACTAGCGGGTCTGGGGCCAACGTCCTGACTTTC. Translated: CASSFGGRTSGSGANVLTF. V is TRBV5-4 and J is TRBJ2-6, with 11 bases lining up with TRBD2. V dropped 2 bases and J dropped 1; count of bases not matched to a gene: 8. There are 19 residues in the CDR3. The V gene's germline CDR1 is SGHNT and CDR2 YYREEE (reference sequence).